A single sample is the source of the 15 T cell receptor beta chains below, sequenced in a study of shared clonotypes between healthy human individuals. In the naive CD8 group, cells lacked CD45RO and were positively selected for CCR7, so terminally differentiated effector memory CD45RA+ cells were left out. Clones were sequenced by immunoSEQ multiplex PCR, and TCRdb holds only the in-frame ones, with some missing. The sample shows millions of clones, about 93% of them seen only once. Sequencing used naive CD8+ T cells from PBMCs. These receptor sequences come from a man aged 18 to 30 in good health. Some clones in this sample may be carry-over from other donors' samples.

This clone was seen just once. V is TRBV5-4 and J is TRBJ2-1, with 7 bases identical to TRBD2. Germline V CDR1 and CDR2: SGHNT, YYREEE (reference sequence). V was clipped by 4 bases and J by 0 bases; unmatched bases: 4. The CDR3 extends over 15 amino acids. The CDR3 is CASSPGLLSYNEQFF. The DNA of the CDR3 is TGTGCCAGCAGCCCGGGACTACTCTCCTACAATGAGCAGTTCTTC.

The CDR3 nucleotides read TGTGCCAGCAGTTTGACTAGCTTCAATGAGCAGTTCTTC. This gives the protein CASSLTSFNEQFF. The chain uses TRBV27 and TRBJ2-1; 7 bases match TRBD2. The CDR3 is 13 amino acids. V gave up 3 bases and J gave up 6 bases; unmatched junction bases: 2. From germline, CDR1 is MNHEY and CDR2 SMNVEV (reference sequence).

The rearrangement links TRBV7-2 to TRBJ2-5; D is uncertain. The CDR3 is 15 amino acids. CDR1 SGHTA and CDR2 FQGNSA come from the germline V gene. V was shortened by 1 base and J by 1 base, with 10 bases between the two germline ends. For the CDR3, the DNA is TGTGCCAGCAGCTTAGACGGCACAGTCCAAGAGACCCAGTACTTC. It yields the protein CASSLDGTVQETQYF. Supplemented by reference TRBV7-2 and TRBJ2-5, the full variable domain reads GAGVSQSPSNKVTEKGKDVELRCDPISGHTALYWYRQSLGQGLEFLIYFQGNSAPDKSGLPSDRFSAERTGGSVSTLTIQRTQQEDSAVYLCASSLDGTVQETQYFGPGTRLLVL.

The V and J genes are TRBV9 and TRBJ1-2, with TRBD1 identical over 10 bases. The trim removed 4 bases at V and 3 bases at J, leaving 9 bases unmatched. The CDR3 runs 16 residues. The germline CDR1 and CDR2 sequences are SGDLS and YYNGEE. CDR3 DNA sequence: TGTGCCAGCAGCATTGAGACAGGGGGCTCTTACTATGGCTACACCTTC. This sequence encodes CASSIETGGSYYGYTF.

The chain carries TRBV5-1 and TRBJ1-2, with 9 bases fitting TRBD1. The CDR3 is 16 residues long. CDR1 SGHRS and CDR2 YFSETQ come from the germline V gene. Trimming took 1 base from V and 4 from J; bases not matched to a gene: 8. CDR3 coding DNA: TGCGCCAGCAGCTTGAACACAGGGGGCGTTAGCTATGGCTACACCTTC. Its translation is CASSLNTGGVSYGYTF.

V usage is TRBV9 and J usage is TRBJ2-7, with 9 bases aligning to TRBD1. Trimming took 3 bases from V and 5 from J; bases not matched to a gene: 6. This CDR3 is built from 14 residues. CDR1 is SGDLS and CDR2 is YYNGEE in the germline V gene. CDR3 sequence (DNA): TGTGCCAGCAGCGCGAACAGGGGGCTGGACGAGCAGTACTTC. This translates into CASSANRGLDEQYF.

The chain joins TRBV6-4 to TRBJ2-1, with D possibly TRBD2 on 5 matching bases. CDR3 length: 15 amino acids. Trimming stripped 3 bases from V and 2 bases from J, with 11 bases between. CDR1 and CDR2 from the germline V gene are MRHNA and SNTAGT. The CDR3 loop reads CASSETSYAYNEQFF. In nucleotides, the CDR3 is TGTGCCAGCAGTGAAACTAGTTACGCCTACAATGAGCAGTTCTTC.

V usage is TRBV6-1 and J usage is TRBJ2-3; TRBD2 matches at 10 bases. The CDR3 runs 16 residues. Trimming cost V 2 bases and J 6 bases; bases outside gene matches: 8. Germline lookup yields CDR1 MNHNS and CDR2 SASEGT. This CDR3 reads CASSEPLAGYRDTQYF. The CDR3 nucleotides are TGTGCCAGCAGTGAACCACTAGCGGGATATAGGGATACGCAGTATTTT.

The chain is built from TRBV28 and TRBJ2-7, with 11 positions matching TRBD2. The CDR3 is 18 residues long. The trim removed 6 bases at V and 0 bases at J, leaving 13 bases unmatched. The germline CDR1 and CDR2 sequences are MDHEN and SYDVKM. The CDR3 sequence: CASSRGTSGIVGSYEQYF. In nucleotides, the CDR3 is TGTGCCAGCAGCCGCGGGACTAGCGGTATAGTGGGCTCCTACGAGCAGTACTTC. Using reference TRBV28 and TRBJ2-7 for the parts outside the CDR3, the full variable domain is DVKVTQSSRYLVKRTGEKVFLECVQDMDHENMFWYRQDPGLGLRLIYFSYDVKMKEKGDIPEGYSVSREKKERFSLILESASTNQTSMYLCASSRGTSGIVGSYEQYFGPGTRLTVT.

This chain uses TRBV11-2 with TRBJ2-3; the D is unclear. The germline V and J ends were trimmed by 2 bases and 4 bases, with 7 bases remaining between them. There are 13 residues in the CDR3. The V gene's germline CDR1 is SGHAT and CDR2 FQNNGV. DNA for the CDR3: TGTGCCAGCAGCTTAATGGCGGCAGATACGCAGTATTTT. As protein: CASSLMAADTQYF.

The rearrangement uses TRBV5-4 and TRBJ2-5; no clear D gene. The CDR3 consists of 14 residues. Between the trimmed V and J ends, which lost 3 bases and 5 bases, there was a span of 14 bases. Germline CDR1 reads SGHNT; CDR2 reads YYREEE (reference sequence). For the CDR3, the DNA is TGTGCCAGCAGCTCGTCGGGCCTGTGGGAGACCCAGTACTTC. Translated: CASSSSGLWETQYF.

This clone showed up just once. The chain joins TRBV27 to TRBJ2-1; TRBD2 matches 15 bases. Per the germline V gene, CDR1 is MNHEY and CDR2 is SMNVEV (reference sequence). The CDR3 has 15 amino acids. V trimming: 7 bases; J trimming: 7 bases; junction bases outside the gene matches: 5. The CDR3 coding sequence is TGTGCCAGCACCTGGACTAGCGGGAGGGTGAATGAGCAGTTCTTC. This gives the protein CASTWTSGRVNEQFF.

In this sample, this clone turned up once. This rearrangement joins TRBV27 to TRBJ1-2; no clear D gene. There are 13 residues in the CDR3. Trimming cost V 5 bases and J 4 bases, with 11 bases left between them. Germline values: CDR1 MNHEY, CDR2 SMNVEV (reference sequence). The CDR3 here is CASSPHALYGYTF. CDR3 nucleotides: TGTGCCAGCAGTCCACACGCCCTCTATGGCTACACCTTC.

V gene TRBV18 combines with J gene TRBJ2-7, with D unresolved. From germline, CDR1 is KGHSH and CDR2 LQKENI. Trimming removed 0 bases from V and 3 bases from J, with 9 bases in between. CDR3 size: 14 residues. The CDR3 region is CASSPPQTLYEQYF. In DNA form, the CDR3 reads TGTGCCAGCTCACCACCGCAGACCCTCTACGAGCAGTACTTC. Complete variable domain (other parts from reference TRBV18 and TRBJ2-7): NAGVMQNPRHLVRRRGQEARLRCSPMKGHSHVYWYRQLPEEGLKFMVYLQKENIIDESGMPKERFSAEFPKEGPSILRIQQVVRGDSAAYFCASSPPQTLYEQYFGPGTRLTVT.

The V gene is TRBV27, the J gene TRBJ2-7, with 7 bases aligning to TRBD1. V lost 4 bases, J lost 7 bases, and 10 bases stayed unmatched. There are 14 residues in the CDR3. Germline values: CDR1 MNHEY, CDR2 SMNVEV (reference sequence). This chain's CDR3 is CASSSTKGAREQYF. The CDR3, as DNA: TGTGCCAGCAGTTCAACTAAGGGGGCTAGGGAGCAGTACTTC.